This is a list of T cell receptor beta chains from one sample in a study of somatic mutations in cytotoxic T cells in rheumatoid arthritis. Measured with immunoSEQ multiplex PCR; TCRdb has only the in-frame clones, and not every one. The table lists some 35,000 clones, 84% of them singletons. Sequenced sample: CD8+ T cells sorted from blood. The source is a man aged 40-55 years in good health. Both conserved end residues are trimmed from each CDR3.

v_gene: TRBV4-1
CDR3aa: ASSQVVGRAGYEQY

v_gene: TRBV6-1
CDR3aa: ASSEMKWTGELF

v_gene: TRBV6-5
CDR3aa: ASSYLPDREADTQY

v_gene: TRBV13
CDR3aa: ASSRGLAGVFGELF

v_gene: TRBV19
CDR3aa: ASSISAGTEQF

v_gene: TRBV10-2
CDR3aa: ASSGGFADPRF

v_gene: TRBV27
CDR3aa: ASSAGQISYEQY

v_gene: TRBV28
CDR3aa: ASSLEGAREQY

v_gene: TRBV2
CDR3aa: ASEGADEQY

v_gene: TRBV5-4
CDR3aa: ASSAGYTDTQY

v_gene: TRBV5-4
CDR3aa: ASSLDLAGAGEQF

v_gene: TRBV6-5
CDR3aa: ASSSGGGYTEAF

v_gene: TRBV6-6
CDR3aa: ASSYRTGEDTGELF

v_gene: TRBV7-9
CDR3aa: ASSLPGQGTYEQY

v_gene: TRBV9
CDR3aa: ASSVDGGTYEQY

v_gene: TRBV28
CDR3aa: ASSFTIRDRGIYEQY

v_gene: TRBV10-1
CDR3aa: ASSVGRLADNEQF

v_gene: TRBV4-1
CDR3aa: ASSHSGISPTGELF

v_gene: TRBV6-5
CDR3aa: ASSYSFRENTEAF

v_gene: TRBV27
CDR3aa: ASSLQPLARDEQF

v_gene: TRBV28
CDR3aa: ASSLWGTGSTGELF

v_gene: TRBV29-1
CDR3aa: SVEDPGGLRDEQY

v_gene: TRBV29-1
CDR3aa: SVGWSGLNTEAF

v_gene: TRBV11-2
CDR3aa: ASSSPGQSNEKLF

v_gene: TRBV5-1
CDR3aa: ASSFEIAGITDTQY

v_gene: TRBV13
CDR3aa: ASSLQLNTEAF

v_gene: TRBV5-1
CDR3aa: ASSTLRDGYGYT

v_gene: TRBV13
CDR3aa: ASSLEAGGNGYT

v_gene: TRBV6-1
CDR3aa: ASSPGQPRGYT

v_gene: TRBV29-1
CDR3aa: SVDGDLLKDENIQY

v_gene: TRBV29-1
CDR3aa: SVAGGTNEQY

v_gene: TRBV4-1
CDR3aa: ASSQEDGISYNEQF

v_gene: TRBV2
CDR3aa: ASSRTGAYEQY

v_gene: TRBV7-9
CDR3aa: ASSPNSGHPGGETQY

v_gene: TRBV27
CDR3aa: ASTPGSGAYNEQF

v_gene: TRBV4-1
CDR3aa: ASSPWAGANEKLF

v_gene: TRBV14
CDR3aa: ASSQVNSFYEQY

v_gene: TRBV28
CDR3aa: ASSDTGGPNYGYT

v_gene: TRBV27
CDR3aa: ASSLSSGTGLPEQY

v_gene: TRBV7-6
CDR3aa: ASSSGTGADEQY

v_gene: TRBV9
CDR3aa: ASSVGGPSSYEQY

v_gene: TRBV7-9
CDR3aa: ASSLKVNEKLF

v_gene: TRBV28
CDR3aa: ASSPGANVLT

v_gene: TRBV9
CDR3aa: ASSQQGRSNTEAF